This TCR beta chain was observed in a study of blood T cell repertoires in COVID-19. About the study: In each case, the material was cDNA or gDNA derived from T cells, B-cell-depleted T cells, or PBMCs.

In the study's own analysis: From reference gene primer amplification, estimates of nucleated cell counts were derived. Repertoires were generated with immunoSEQ multiplex PCR, while TCRdb's copy carries only in-frame clones and drops some. That table furnishes V, J and clone size, whereas the DNA furnished D and trimming. The table shows 350,000 to 500,000 clones, with approximately 90% occurring only once. CDR3 size: 17 residues. Germline values: CDR1 SGHRS, CDR2 YFSETQ. V dropped 3 bases and J dropped 2; count of bases not matched to a gene: 3. The source material was peripheral blood. The source is a man aged 18 to 30 with COVID-19, enrolled during active disease. This chain uses TRBV5-1 with TRBJ2-2; 14 nucleotides align to TRBD2. For the CDR3, the DNA is TGCGCCAGCAGCTCCGGACTAGCGGGGGGAAACACCGGGGAGCTGTTTTTT. The encoded protein is CASSSGLAGGNTGELFF.